The source of this T cell receptor beta chain is a study of glioma-infiltrating T cells after dendritic cell vaccination. The PCR used 60 V beta and 13 J beta primers. Assay used: immunoSEQ multiplex PCR; TCRdb lists only in-frame clones, some missing. The sample holds about 92,000 clones; approximately 84% are singletons and the top ten take around 14%. The germline CDR1 and CDR2 sequences are SGHNT and YYREEE (reference sequence). This CDR3 region has 15 residues. Trimming cost V 3 bases and J 5 bases; bases outside gene matches: 6. Patients had residual fresh-frozen tumor tissue and more than two years of survival data. None of the glioblastoma patients had an isocitrate dehydrogenase mutation.

Source: blood, taken before dendritic cell vaccination. The sequence derives from a human donor with glioblastoma. The rearrangement links TRBV5-4 to TRBJ1-1; 11 bases map to TRBD1. The chain's CDR3 is CASSSSGQGVTEAFF. CDR3 DNA: TGTGCCAGCAGCTCATCGGGACAGGGGGTAACTGAAGCTTTCTTT.